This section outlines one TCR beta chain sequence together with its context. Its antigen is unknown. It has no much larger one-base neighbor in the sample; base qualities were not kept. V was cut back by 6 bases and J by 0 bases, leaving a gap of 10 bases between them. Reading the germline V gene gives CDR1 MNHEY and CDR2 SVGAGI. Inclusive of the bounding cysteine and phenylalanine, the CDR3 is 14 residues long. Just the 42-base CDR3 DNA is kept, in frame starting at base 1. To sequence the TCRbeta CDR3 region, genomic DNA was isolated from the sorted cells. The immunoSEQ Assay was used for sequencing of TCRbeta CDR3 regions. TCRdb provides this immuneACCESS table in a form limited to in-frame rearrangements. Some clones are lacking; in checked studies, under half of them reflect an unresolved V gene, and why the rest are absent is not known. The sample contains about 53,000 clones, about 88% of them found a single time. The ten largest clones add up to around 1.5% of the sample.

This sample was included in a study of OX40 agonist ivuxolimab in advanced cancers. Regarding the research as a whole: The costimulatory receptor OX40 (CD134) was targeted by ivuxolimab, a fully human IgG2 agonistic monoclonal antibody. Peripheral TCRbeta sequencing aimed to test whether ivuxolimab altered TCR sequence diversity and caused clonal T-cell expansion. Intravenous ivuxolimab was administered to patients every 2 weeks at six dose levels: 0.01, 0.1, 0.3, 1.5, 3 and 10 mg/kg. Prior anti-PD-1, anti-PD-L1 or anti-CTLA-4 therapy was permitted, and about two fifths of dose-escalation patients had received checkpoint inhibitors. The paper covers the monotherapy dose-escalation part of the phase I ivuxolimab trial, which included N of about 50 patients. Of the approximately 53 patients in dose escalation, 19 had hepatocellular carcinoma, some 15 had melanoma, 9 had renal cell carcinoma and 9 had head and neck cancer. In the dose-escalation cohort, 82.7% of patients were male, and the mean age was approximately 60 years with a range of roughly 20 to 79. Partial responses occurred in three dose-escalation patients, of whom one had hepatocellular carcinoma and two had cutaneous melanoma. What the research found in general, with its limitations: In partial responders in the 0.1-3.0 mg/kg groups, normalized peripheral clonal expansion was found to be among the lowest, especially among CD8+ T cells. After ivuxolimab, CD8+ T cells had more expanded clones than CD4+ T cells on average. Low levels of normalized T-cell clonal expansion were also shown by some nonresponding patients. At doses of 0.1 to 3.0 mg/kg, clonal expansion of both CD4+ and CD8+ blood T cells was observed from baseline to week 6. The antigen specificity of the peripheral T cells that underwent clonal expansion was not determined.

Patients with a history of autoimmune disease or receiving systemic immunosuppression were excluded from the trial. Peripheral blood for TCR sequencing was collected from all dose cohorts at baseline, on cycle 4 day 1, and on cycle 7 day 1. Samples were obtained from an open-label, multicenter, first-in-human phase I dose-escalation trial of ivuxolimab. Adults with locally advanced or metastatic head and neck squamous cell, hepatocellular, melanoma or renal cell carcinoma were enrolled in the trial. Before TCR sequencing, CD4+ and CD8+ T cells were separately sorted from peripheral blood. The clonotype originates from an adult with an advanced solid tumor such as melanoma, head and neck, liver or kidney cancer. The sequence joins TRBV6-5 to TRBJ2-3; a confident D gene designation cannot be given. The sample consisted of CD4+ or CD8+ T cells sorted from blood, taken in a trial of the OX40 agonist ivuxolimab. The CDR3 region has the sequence CASSTKTSTDTQYF. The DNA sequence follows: TGTGCCAGCAGCACAAAAACTAGCACAGATACGCAGTATTTT.